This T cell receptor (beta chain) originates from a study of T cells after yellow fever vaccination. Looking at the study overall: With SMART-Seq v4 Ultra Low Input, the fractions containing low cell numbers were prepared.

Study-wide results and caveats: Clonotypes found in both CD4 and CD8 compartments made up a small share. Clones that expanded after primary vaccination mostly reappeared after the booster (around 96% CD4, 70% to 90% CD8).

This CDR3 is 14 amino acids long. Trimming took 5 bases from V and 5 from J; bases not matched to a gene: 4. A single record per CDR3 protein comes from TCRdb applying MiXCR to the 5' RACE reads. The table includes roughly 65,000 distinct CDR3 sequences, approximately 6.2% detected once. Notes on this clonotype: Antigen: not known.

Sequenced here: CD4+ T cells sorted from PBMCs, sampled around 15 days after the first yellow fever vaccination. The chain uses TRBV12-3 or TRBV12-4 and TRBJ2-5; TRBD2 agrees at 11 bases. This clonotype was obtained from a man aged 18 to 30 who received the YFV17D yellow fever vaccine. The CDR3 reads CASSGTSGRETQYF. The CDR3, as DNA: TGTGCCAGCAGTGGGACTAGCGGCCGGGAGACCCAGTACTTC.